The 2 T cell receptor beta chains listed next were all sequenced from one sample in a study of patients and donors after allogeneic stem cell transplantation. TCRdb re-called the RT-PCR reads through MiXCR, storing one row per CDR3 protein. This table has approximately 410,000 distinct CDR3 sequences, 16% appearing once. The sequencing input was blood, either unsorted or a sorted T cell fraction (not recorded which). Source of these receptors: a human donor who was either an allogeneic HSCT recipient or a stem cell or donor lymphocyte infusion donor (not recorded which). It is not recorded whose cells these are; they may come from a transplant donor.

The chain combines TRBV6-1 with TRBJ1-5; 9 bases are shared with TRBD1. Looked up from germline, CDR1 is MNHNS and CDR2 is SASEGT. After removal of 5 bases from V and 5 bases from J, the junction contained 4 bases not matched to a gene. The CDR3 spans 14 residues. The CDR3 reads CASSPWDRDQPQHF. The DNA for the CDR3 is TGTGCCAGCAGTCCCTGGGACAGGGATCAGCCCCAGCATTTT.

Only a few counts were recorded for this clonotype. The rearrangement joins TRBV5-1 to TRBJ2-3, with no clear D. The CDR3 runs to 14 residues. Germline-derived CDR1 and CDR2 are SGHRS and YFSETQ. Trimming removed 0 bases at V and 3 bases at J, with 8 bases between. CDR3: CASSLEVKTDTQYF. CDR3 sequence (DNA): TGCGCCAGCAGCTTGGAGGTCAAGACAGATACGCAGTATTTT.